These 20 T cell receptor beta chains were sequenced from one sample in a study of cytomegalovirus exposure and HLA in healthy donors. Primers included in the PCR were 60 Vbeta and 13 Jbeta primers. Repertoires were generated with immunoSEQ multiplex PCR, while TCRdb's copy carries only in-frame clones and drops some. The top ten clones hold approximately 11% of a sample with some 98,000 clones, more than 60% of them seen once. The specimen was PBMCs. These TCRs come from a man aged 18 to 29 in good health and CMV-seropositive.

The chain carries TRBV5-1 and TRBJ1-3; D call uncertain. V was pared by 0 bases and J by 0 bases, with 10 bases between. Germline V gene sequence: CDR1 SGHRS, CDR2 YFSETQ. The CDR3 sequence is 16 residues long. CDR3 in amino acids: CASSLVQVSSGNTIYF. DNA of the CDR3: TGCGCCAGCAGCTTGGTTCAGGTTTCCTCTGGAAACACCATATATTTT. The full variable domain, with the rest looked up from reference TRBV5-1 and TRBJ1-3, is KAGVTQTPRYLIKTRGQQVTLSCSPISGHRSVSWYQQTPGQGLQFLFEYFSETQRNKGNFPGRFSGRQFSNSRSEMNVSTLELGDSALYLCASSLVQVSSGNTIYFGEGSWLTVV.

V is TRBV19 and J is TRBJ1-2; D call uncertain. V lost 7 bases, J lost 8 bases, and 11 bases lay in between. There are 11 residues in the CDR3. Germline CDR1 and CDR2: LNHDA and SQIVND (reference sequence). The CDR3 bases are TGTGCCAGTACCCAAGGGAGGGGCTACACCTTC. Translation: CASTQGRGYTF.

The chain links TRBV9 to TRBJ2-3, with TRBD2 matching 8 bases. Trimming removed 0 bases from V and 0 bases from J; junction bases left unmatched: 6. Germline lookup yields CDR1 SGDLS and CDR2 YYNGEE. The length of the CDR3 is 17 residues. The CDR3 sequence is CASSVEGRGASTDTQYF. The CDR3 DNA is TGTGCCAGCAGCGTAGAGGGGCGGGGGGCTAGCACAGATACGCAGTATTTT.

This sequence joins TRBV18 and TRBJ1-1; TRBD1 agrees at 9 bases. The CDR3 has 16 amino acids. CDR1 and CDR2 (germline): KGHSH, LQKENI. Losses at the gene ends were 3 bases for V and 0 bases for J; bases not matched to a gene: 5. This CDR3 reads CASSPRTGVMNTEAFF. In DNA form, the CDR3 reads TGTGCCAGCTCACCCCGGACAGGGGTAATGAACACTGAAGCTTTCTTT.

The chain's CDR3 is CASSFGREGGNTEAFF. Written as DNA, the CDR3 is TGTGCCAGCAGCTTCGGGAGGGAGGGTGGGAACACTGAAGCTTTCTTT. The chain combines TRBV7-6 with TRBJ1-1; no definite D call. CDR1 and CDR2 from the germline V gene are SGHVS and FNYEAQ. Trimming pared 3 bases from V and 1 base from J, leaving 15 bases between. The CDR3 has 16 residues. The variable domain in full, completed from reference TRBV7-6 and TRBJ1-1, reads GAGVSQSPRYKVTKRGQDVALRCDPISGHVSLYWYRQALGQGPEFLTYFNYEAQQDKSGLPNDRFSAERPEGSISTLTIQRTEQRDSAMYRCASSFGREGGNTEAFFGQGTRLTVV.

The V call is TRBV5-1, the J call TRBJ2-4; a possible D gene is TRBD1 (6 bases). V lost 0 bases, J lost 7 bases, and 8 bases lay in between. The CDR3 length is 13 residues. Germline loops: CDR1 SGHRS, CDR2 YFSETQ. The CDR3 sequence: CASSLAGENIQYF. The CDR3 nucleotides read TGCGCCAGCAGCTTGGCAGGGGAGAACATTCAGTACTTC.

This chain joins TRBV5-1 and TRBJ1-2; 7 positions agree with TRBD1. The J segment lost 2 bases and the V segment lost 4 bases, leaving 8 bases of the junction unmatched. This CDR3 has 15 amino acids. Germline V CDR1 and CDR2: SGHRS, YFSETQ. CDR3 DNA: TGCGCCAGCAGCACCCACAGGGGCCTAAACTATGGCTACACCTTC. This gives the protein CASSTHRGLNYGYTF.

In its sample, this clone was seen once. V is TRBV4-1 and J is TRBJ1-5, with D perhaps matching TRBD1 (5 bases). The V gene lost 0 bases and the J gene lost 6 bases, with 18 bases spanning the gap. CDR3 length: 17 amino acids. The germline gives CDR1 MGHRA, CDR2 YSYEKL. Here the CDR3 DNA reads TGCGCCAGCAGCCAAGAAGGGGTATCGGGGGGTCCTCAGCCCCAGCATTTT. Translation: CASSQEGVSGGPQPQHF.

The chain is built from TRBV27 and TRBJ2-3; D might be TRBD2 (6 bases). CDR3 length equals 16 residues. V lost 3 bases and J 2 bases, leaving 15 bases between the germline ends. Germline V gives CDR1 MNHEY, CDR2 SMNVEV (reference sequence). CDR3 sequence reads: CASSFRSGVLTDTQYF. In DNA, the CDR3 is TGTGCCAGCAGTTTTAGATCGGGGGTCCTCACAGATACGCAGTATTTT.

The chain links TRBV28 to TRBJ2-5, with D perhaps matching TRBD1 (6 bases). CDR1 is MDHEN and CDR2 is SYDVKM in the germline V gene. This CDR3 comprises 16 residues. Trimming left V 2 bases short and J 5 bases short, with 18 bases between. DNA of the CDR3: TGTGCCAGCAGTTTAAGTCCCCCCCAGGGGTTGGAGACCCAGTACTTC. Its translation is CASSLSPPQGLETQYF.

The chain couples TRBV27 to TRBJ2-3, with 9 bases lining up with TRBD1. V trimming: 8 bases; J trimming: 3 bases; junction bases outside the gene matches: 12. Germline V gene sequence: CDR1 MNHEY, CDR2 SMNVEV (reference sequence). CDR3 length: 16 residues. The CDR3 here is CASHSRGTGKTDTQYF. CDR3 nucleotide sequence: TGTGCCAGCCACAGCCGAGGGACAGGGAAAACAGATACGCAGTATTTT.

V and J are TRBV5-4 and TRBJ2-7; a weak D match, TRBD1 (5 bases). The V gene's germline CDR1 is SGHNT and CDR2 YYREEE (reference sequence). V dropped 2 bases and J dropped 1 base, with 10 bases sitting between them. This CDR3 is built from 14 residues. This CDR3 is CASSFMDKSYEQYF. The CDR3 DNA reads TGTGCCAGCAGCTTTATGGACAAATCCTACGAGCAGTACTTC.

The J gene is TRBJ1-6, the V gene TRBV9, with no clear D. The CDR3 loop spans 13 amino acids. The germline V and J ends were trimmed by 4 bases and 8 bases, with 10 bases remaining between them. CDR1 and CDR2 (germline): SGDLS, YYNGEE. CDR3 nucleotides: TGTGCCAGCAGCCCCCGGTCTGATTCACCCCTCCACTTT. Its protein product is CASSPRSDSPLHF. The full variable domain, its missing parts supplied by reference TRBV9 and TRBJ1-6, is DSGVTQTPKHLITATGQRVTLRCSPRSGDLSVYWYQQSLDQGLQFLIQYYNGEERAKGNILERFSAQQFPDLHSELNLSSLELGDSALYFCASSPRSDSPLHFGNGTRLTVT.

The CDR3 DNA is TGTGCCAGCATGACGGGACTAGCGGGGGGCGTCTCCTACGAGCAGTACTTC. Its translation: CASMTGLAGGVSYEQYF. The rearrangement uses TRBV2 and TRBJ2-7; 15 bases are shared with TRBD2. The CDR3 length is 17 residues. V shed 7 bases, J shed 0 bases, and the junction held 7 bases outside the gene matches. CDR1 and CDR2 (germline): SNHLY, FYNNEI.

V gene TRBV27 combines with J gene TRBJ1-6; 7 positions match TRBD1. Germline V gene sequence: CDR1 MNHEY, CDR2 SMNVEV (reference sequence). This CDR3 has 15 residues. Trimming cost V 6 bases and J 4 bases; bases outside gene matches: 6. CDR3 nucleotide sequence: TGTGCCAGCAGGGGGGACAGTATTTATAATTCACCCCTCCACTTT. Encoded protein: CASRGDSIYNSPLHF.

This clone appeared a few times. This chain joins TRBV28 and TRBJ1-6, with D uncertain. CDR1 is MDHEN, CDR2 SYDVKM, per germline. The V end lost 3 bases, the J end lost 7 bases, and 7 bases lay between the germline ends. The CDR3 is 13 residues long. CDR3 sequence (DNA): TGTGCCAGCAGTTTTTCAGTCAATTCACCCCTCCACTTT. Its translation is CASSFSVNSPLHF.

This clone was detected a few times. The J gene is TRBJ2-3, the V gene TRBV9; weak D call: TRBD2 (7 bases). V lost 0 bases to trimming and J lost 5 bases, with 10 bases between them. Germline CDR1 SGDLS, CDR2 YYNGEE. The CDR3 runs 14 residues. The CDR3 is CASSVGEGGDTQYF. The CDR3 nucleotides are TGTGCCAGCAGCGTAGGGGAGGGGGGAGATACGCAGTATTTT.

The V call is TRBV5-4, the J call TRBJ2-1; tentatively, D is TRBD2 (5 bases). Germline V CDR1 and CDR2: SGHNT, YYREEE (reference sequence). The length of the CDR3 is 14 residues. V was pared by 2 bases and J by 4 bases, with 10 bases between. The CDR3 nucleotides are TGTGCCAGCAGCTTCGCGGACTCTTACAATGAGCAGTTCTTC. Translating gives CASSFADSYNEQFF.

The chain has TRBV27 and TRBJ2-7; D possibly corresponds to TRBD1 (6 bases). V was pared by 3 bases and J by 3 bases, with 12 bases between. Germline CDR1 is MNHEY and CDR2 is SMNVEV (reference sequence). CDR3 size: 14 residues. In DNA form, the CDR3 reads TGTGCCAGCAGTTTCATTGGGGGCGGCTACGAGCAGTACTTC. Residues: CASSFIGGGYEQYF.

This sequence joins TRBV5-1 and TRBJ2-3, with 11 bases fitting TRBD2. The germline CDR1 and CDR2 sequences are SGHRS and YFSETQ. This CDR3 spans 19 amino acids. V gave up 1 base and J gave up 2 bases; unmatched junction bases: 12. The CDR3 here is CASSLTYYRTSGFTDTQYF. The CDR3 nucleotides read TGCGCCAGCAGCTTGACCTACTATCGGACTAGCGGGTTCACAGATACGCAGTATTTT.